This T cell receptor (beta chain) was observed in a study of blood T cell repertoires in COVID-19. Study in general: Material from acute and convalescent COVID-19 was sourced from the United States, Italy and Spain. The analysed material was cDNA or gDNA that came from T cells, B-cell-depleted T cells, or PBMCs.

Authors' data handling: Amplification of reference gene primers was used by the study to estimate nucleated cell counts. This table comes from immunoSEQ multiplex PCR, and its TCRdb copy is limited to in-frame clones, with some not included. V, J and clone size were drawn from that table, and D and trimming were deduced from the DNA. The sample has approximately 190,000 clones; nearly 90% are singletons. This clone has just a few counts. Germline CDR1 and CDR2: SEHNR and FQNEAQ (reference sequence). V shed 2 bases and J shed 4 bases, with 23 bases lying between them. The CDR3 is made up of 19 amino acids.

The chain uses TRBV7-9 and TRBJ2-2; D is ambiguous. Sequences were obtained from peripheral blood. The sequence came from a woman between 40 and 50 years old who had recovered from COVID-19. CDR3: CASSLPSRISLRGTGELFF. CDR3 coding DNA: TGTGCCAGCAGCTTACCTAGTCGAATTTCCCTGCGAGGCACCGGGGAGCTGTTTTTT.